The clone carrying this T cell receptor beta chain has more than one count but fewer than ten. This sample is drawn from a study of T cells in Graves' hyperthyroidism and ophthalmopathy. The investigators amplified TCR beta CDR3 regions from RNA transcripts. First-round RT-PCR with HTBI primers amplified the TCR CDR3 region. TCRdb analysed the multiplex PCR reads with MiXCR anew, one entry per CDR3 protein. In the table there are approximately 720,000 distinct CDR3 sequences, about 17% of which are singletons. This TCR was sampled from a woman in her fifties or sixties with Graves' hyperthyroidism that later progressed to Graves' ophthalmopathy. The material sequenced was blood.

CDR3 nucleotides: TGTGCCAGTAGTATACCGAGACAGGGTACAGAGACCCAGTACTTC. Residues: CASSIPRQGTETQYF. The chain couples TRBV19 to TRBJ2-5, with 7 bases identical to TRBD1. The ends lost 2 bases at V and 4 bases at J; junction bases unmatched: 7. This CDR3 comprises 15 residues. Per germline, CDR1 LNHDA and CDR2 SQIVND (reference sequence).